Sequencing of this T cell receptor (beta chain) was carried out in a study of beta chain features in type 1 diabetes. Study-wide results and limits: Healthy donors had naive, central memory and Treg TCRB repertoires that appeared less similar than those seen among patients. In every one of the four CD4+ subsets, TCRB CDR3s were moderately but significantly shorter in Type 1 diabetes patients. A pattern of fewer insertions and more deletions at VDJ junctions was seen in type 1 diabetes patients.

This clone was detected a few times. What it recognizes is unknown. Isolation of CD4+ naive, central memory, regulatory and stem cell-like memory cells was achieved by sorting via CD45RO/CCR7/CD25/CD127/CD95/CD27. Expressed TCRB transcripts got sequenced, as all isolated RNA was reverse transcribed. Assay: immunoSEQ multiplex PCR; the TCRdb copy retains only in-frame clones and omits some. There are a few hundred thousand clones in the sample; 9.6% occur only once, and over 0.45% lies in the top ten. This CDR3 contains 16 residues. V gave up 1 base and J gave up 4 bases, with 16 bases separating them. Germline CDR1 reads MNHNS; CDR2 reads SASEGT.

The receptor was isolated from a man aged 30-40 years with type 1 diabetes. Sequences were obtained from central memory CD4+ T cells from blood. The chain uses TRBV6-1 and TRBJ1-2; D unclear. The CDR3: CASSEDGGVGSYGYTF. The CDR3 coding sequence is TGTGCCAGCAGTGAAGACGGCGGGGTTGGATCCTATGGCTACACCTTC.